The clone carrying this TCR beta chain was observed at least ten times. Its target is unknown. These data originate in a study of T-cell memory formation after mild COVID-19. Via MiXCR, TCRdb re-called the 5' RACE reads, giving one row per CDR3 protein. The sample holds 120,000 to 150,000 distinct CDR3 sequences, roughly 19% seen once. General study points: Within pre-infection memory, some responding clones were found, suggesting cross-reactive memory joined.

The sample taken for sequencing was PBMCs or a T cell subset sorted from them (not recorded which). This TCR came from an adult woman who had mild COVID-19 (a few samples of this study predate the infection). Cell type and time point are not known.

The CDR3 is CASSPSGRFNSPLHF. CDR3 in DNA: TGTGCCAGCAGTCCGTCGGGACGGTTTAATTCACCCCTCCACTTT. The chain carries TRBV27 and TRBJ1-6, with TRBD1 as a possible D gene (5 bases). Trimming took off 5 bases at V and 6 bases at J, with 14 bases between the two ends. The CDR3 totals 15 residues. Per germline, CDR1 MNHEY and CDR2 SMNVEV (reference sequence).